Given below is one T cell receptor beta chain in context. Its antigen remains unidentified. This record belongs to a study of cytomegalovirus exposure and HLA in healthy donors. Vbeta (60) and Jbeta (13) primers were used in the PCR. Profiling relied on immunoSEQ multiplex PCR, and the TCRdb table lists in-frame clones only, not all of them. The sample includes 100,000 to 150,000 clones. Points from the study as a whole: Usually a TCR sequence was rare, but some public TCRs were found in many donors. Most of the CMV-associated TCR beta chains (in a later analysis) appeared to be HLA-restricted.

The CDR3 length is 13 residues. Germline CDR1 and CDR2: SGHDN and FVKESK. Trimming took off 1 base at V and 5 bases at J, with 8 bases between the two ends. This cohort consisted of healthy bone marrow donors. The V gene is TRBV14, the J gene TRBJ2-5; D remains unclear. This receptor was obtained from a man aged 25-45 years in good health and CMV-seronegative. The sequenced sample consisted of PBMCs. CDR3: CASSQGLRETQYF. The CDR3 DNA follows: TGTGCCAGCAGCCAAGGGTTGCGGGAGACCCAGTACTTC.